At least ten counts were recorded for the clone carrying this TCR beta chain. Its cognate antigen is unknown. This record belongs to a study of CD8 T cells in ankylosing spondylitis. Each CDR3 protein is one row after TCRdb ran MiXCR on the 5' RACE reads. The profile shows about 69,000 distinct CDR3 sequences, roughly 5.2% of them singletons. General study points: Seemingly distinctive of ankylosing spondylitis blood was a TCR beta motif formed by eight highly homologous variants.

Germline values: CDR1 SNHLY, CDR2 FYNNEI. The CDR3 has 16 amino acids. Unmatched junction bases numbered 8, after V lost 5 bases and J lost 1 base. This sequence joins TRBV2 and TRBJ1-5, with 7 bases matching TRBD1. Source material: blood, either unsorted or a sorted T cell fraction (not recorded which). This clonotype originated in a male donor with ankylosing spondylitis or in good health (not recorded which). The CDR3 loop reads CASSRDSRSSNQPQHF. CDR3 DNA sequence: TGTGCCAGCAGTCGGGACAGCCGGTCGAGCAATCAGCCCCAGCATTTT.